These T cell receptor beta chains were read from a single sample in a study of lung T cells in sarcoidosis with Löfgren's syndrome. TCRdb fed the reads into MiXCR, producing one record per CDR3 protein. This sample has some 20,000 distinct CDR3 sequences; roughly 20% occur once, and the top ten carry 3.5% to 5%. Sequenced: CD4+ T cells from PBMCs. The receptor source for this set is a human donor with sarcoidosis (Löfgren's syndrome or another form), or a control subject (not recorded which). Both conserved end residues are part of each CDR3. A D gene is named only where the DNA matches it firmly. Size is stated for part of the rows, as once, few or many counts, or as a class when the clone is expanded.

cdr3_nt cdr3_aa clone_size j_call d_call v_call
TGCGCCAGCAGCTTGGGACAGTGCAATGAGCAGTTCTTC CASSLGQCNEQFF NA TRBJ2-1 NA TRBV5-1
TGTGCCAGCAGCCAAGAGGGGGCCGGGGGACGACACACAGATACGCAGTATTTT CASSQEGAGGRHTDTQYF many TRBJ2-3 NA TRBV4-2
TGTGCCAGCCAGTCCGAGACACCCTATGGCTACACCTTC CASQSETPYGYTF NA TRBJ1-2 NA TRBV28
TGTGCCAGCAGCTTAGGGCCCAGAGTTTCCGGGGAGCTGTTTTTT CASSLGPRVSGELFF many TRBJ2-2 NA TRBV7-9
TGTGCCACCAGCAGAGATCCCGGGGAGTTCTACGAGCAGTACTTC CATSRDPGEFYEQYF medium-sized TRBJ2-7 NA TRBV15
TGTGCCAGTAGCCTGCTCCGGGACAGGGCCTACGAGCAGTACTTC CASSLLRDRAYEQYF many TRBJ2-7 TRBD1 TRBV19
TGCGCCAGCAGCCCCGACCGGCAGGCGCTGATTCTAACCCCCCATGGCTACACCTTC CASSPDRQALILTPHGYTF many TRBJ1-2 NA TRBV5-1
TGCAGTGCTAGAGATTCCCAGCGGACCACAGATACGCAGTATTTT CSARDSQRTTDTQYF many TRBJ2-3 NA TRBV20-1
TGTGCCAGCAGTAGAACAGGAGCTAGCGGCCCAAGCTCCTACGAGCAGTACTTC CASSRTGASGPSSYEQYF many TRBJ2-7 TRBD2 TRBV6-1
TGTGCCACGAGACTCGGGGGCGCTCCCTACGAGCAGTACTTC CATRLGGAPYEQYF medium-sized TRBJ2-7 NA TRBV6-1
TGTGCCAGCAGCTCGACAGGTAACACTGAAGCTTTCTTT CASSSTGNTEAFF many TRBJ1-1 NA TRBV11-2
TGTGCCAGCAGTCCAGGGCCCTACAATGAGCAGTTCTTC CASSPGPYNEQFF medium-sized TRBJ2-1 NA TRBV27
TGTGCCAGCAGAAGAGGGTCCCTCGATCAGCCCCAGCATTTT CASRRGSLDQPQHF many TRBJ1-5 NA TRBV12-3/TRBV12-4
TGTGCCACCGGACAGGGGACCTACGAGCAGTACTTC CATGQGTYEQYF medium-sized TRBJ2-7 TRBD1 TRBV6-1
TGTGCCAGCAGCCCCATTCGACTAGCGGGGTTCTCCTACAATGAGCAGTTCTTC CASSPIRLAGFSYNEQFF medium-sized TRBJ2-1 TRBD2 TRBV7-2
TGCAGTGCTAGAGAGAACTCTGGGGCCAACGTCCTGACTTTC CSARENSGANVLTF many TRBJ2-6 NA TRBV20-1
TGTGCCAGCAGCCCCCTAGAGGATTCCTACAATGAGCAGTTCTTC CASSPLEDSYNEQFF NA TRBJ2-1 NA TRBV4-2
TGTGCCAGCAGGCGTGGGCAAAATCAGCCCCAGCATTTT CASRRGQNQPQHF medium-sized TRBJ1-5 NA TRBV27
TGCGCCAGCATGCGTCAGGGGAGCAGCACAGATACGCAGTATTTT CASMRQGSSTDTQYF NA TRBJ2-3 NA TRBV6-6
TGCGCCAGCAGCTCCACCCTATCTAGCGGGTTCCTTGAAGATACGCAGTATTTT CASSSTLSSGFLEDTQYF many TRBJ2-3 TRBD2 TRBV5-1
TGTGCCTGCAGTTTTTCGGACCCCTGGTCGGCTGGGTCCTACGAGCAGTGCTTC CACSFSDPWSAGSYEQCF NA TRBJ2-7 NA TRBV27
TGTGCCTGGAGTGTACTGCAGGGAACCGGGGAGCTGTTTTTT CAWSVLQGTGELFF NA TRBJ2-2 NA TRBV30
TGTGCCAGCAGCTTCCCAGGGGTCTCTGGGGCCAACGTCCTGACTTTC CASSFPGVSGANVLTF many TRBJ2-6 NA TRBV7-9
TGTGCCAGCAGTTTAGGCCAGGGGGCGGGGCAGCCCCAGCATTTT CASSLGQGAGQPQHF few TRBJ1-5 TRBD1 TRBV12-3/TRBV12-4
TGTGCCAGTAGCACTACCCTCCAAGAGACCCAGTACTTC CASSTTLQETQYF many TRBJ2-5 NA TRBV19
TGTGCCAGCAGCAGCTATGAGCCCGGAAACACCATATATTTT CASSSYEPGNTIYF many TRBJ1-3 NA TRBV7-2
TGTGCCAGTAGTCCGGGACTAGCGGGAGTCTACGAGCAGTACTTC CASSPGLAGVYEQYF many TRBJ2-7 TRBD2 TRBV18
TGCAGTGCTCCCGGCGACAGGGCAAACGAGCAGTACTTC CSAPGDRANEQYF many TRBJ2-7 TRBD1 TRBV20-1
TGTGCCAGCAGCGTAGGGGCAGGTCAGCCCCAGCATTTT CASSVGAGQPQHF few TRBJ1-5 NA TRBV9
TGCGCCAGCGGACTACTAACCGGGACAGGAGTCTACAATGAGCAGTTCTTC CASGLLTGTGVYNEQFF NA TRBJ2-1 TRBD1 TRBV5-1
TGCAGTGCTAGACTACTGGAGACCCAGTACTTC CSARLLETQYF many TRBJ2-5 NA TRBV20-1
TGTGCCCGCACTACTATCTACGAGCAGTACTTC CARTTIYEQYF NA TRBJ2-7 NA TRBV30
TGTGCCAGCAGCGTCGCCCTGAGCGGGAATTCACCCCTCCACTTT CASSVALSGNSPLHF medium-sized TRBJ1-6 NA TRBV7-2
TGTGCCAGTAGTACCCAGGGACAGGGGGCCTACGAGCAGTACTTC CASSTQGQGAYEQYF many TRBJ2-7 TRBD1 TRBV19
TGTGCCAGCAGTTACTCTGACAGGGGGAACGAGCAGTACTTC CASSYSDRGNEQYF few TRBJ2-7 TRBD1 TRBV6-6
TGCAGTGCTAAAGCTAGCGGGAGTTTACCCCCTTTCGACGAGCAGTACTTC CSAKASGSLPPFDEQYF many TRBJ2-7 TRBD2 TRBV20-1
TGTGCCAGCAGACCCTTAGACAGACTCCGCACAGATACGCAGTATTTT CASRPLDRLRTDTQYF medium-sized TRBJ2-3 NA TRBV6-1
TGTGCCAGCACCTACCTCAGGACAGGGTCCAACGAGCAGTACTTC CASTYLRTGSNEQYF many TRBJ2-7 TRBD1 TRBV28
TGTGCCAGCAGCTTTACAGGATTAAGCTCCTACGAGCAGTACTTC CASSFTGLSSYEQYF many TRBJ2-7 NA TRBV7-9
TGTGCCAGCAGTTTGGGCGCGAGAGGATTTCGAGAGCAGTACTTC CASSLGARGFREQYF many TRBJ2-7 NA TRBV27
TGTGCCTGGAGACAGGGGAGATGGGACACTGAAGCTTTCTTT CAWRQGRWDTEAFF few TRBJ1-1 TRBD1 TRBV30
TGTGCCGGCAGTCAAACAGGGGAGGCTCGGCCCCAGCATTTT CAGSQTGEARPQHF NA TRBJ1-5 TRBD1 TRBV28
TGTGCCGGCAGACAAAGCTCCTACAATGAGCAATTCTTC CAGRQSSYNEQFF NA TRBJ2-1 NA TRBV6-2/TRBV6-3